The rows below give T cell receptor beta chains drawn from one sample of a study of T-cell reconstitution after alpha-beta-depleted transplantation in children. TCRdb fed the PCR reads into MiXCR, producing one record per CDR3 protein. Here the sample spans about 900,000 distinct CDR3 sequences, around 30% being singletons. Sequencing used PBMCs, mostly from graft donor cells, obtained 360 days after TCRalphabeta/CD19-depleted stem cell transplant. These receptors were obtained from a boy younger than two who had a stem cell transplant for SCID, so the T cells may come from the graft donor. CDR3s include the opening cysteine and the closing phenylalanine or tryptophan. Fields, in order: V gene, clone size, CDR3 length, J gene, D gene, CDR3 protein, CDR3 DNA. The D gene is left open where the match is weak. The size field is filled for only some rows; it gives once, few, many or a size class.

TRBV20-1,.,9,TRBJ2-3,.,CSASKKGNF,TGCAGTGCTAGTAAAAAGGGCAATTTT
TRBV20-1,once,17,TRBJ2-3,.,CSANNPVHVVKGGTQYF,TGCAGTGCTAACAACCCGGTCCACGTCGTCAAGGGGGGTACGCAGTATTTT
TRBV7-8,many,13,TRBJ2-1,.,CASRGSSYNEQFF,TGTGCCAGCAGGGGTAGCTCCTACAATGAGCAGTTCTTC
TRBV12-3/TRBV12-4,.,16,TRBJ2-7,.,CASSLRFRTGTYEQYF,TGTGCCAGCAGTTTACGGTTTCGCACCGGGACCTACGAGCAGTACTTC
TRBV24-1,.,15,TRBJ2-3,.,CATHEGQAETDTQYF,TGTGCCACCCACGAAGGGCAGGCGGAAACAGATACGCAGTATTTT
TRBV10-2,.,15,TRBJ2-7,.,CASSESAGAFNEQYF,TGCGCCAGCAGTGAGTCGGCAGGGGCCTTCAACGAGCAGTACTTC
TRBV20-1,many,15,TRBJ2-5,TRBD2,CSAISGVGGQETQYF,TGCAGTGCTATTAGCGGGGTCGGGGGCCAAGAGACCCAGTACTTC
TRBV5-1,many,14,TRBJ1-1,.,CASSLAGSGTEAFF,TGCGCCAGCAGCTTGGCGGGGTCGGGTACTGAAGCTTTCTTT
TRBV15,.,14,TRBJ2-1,TRBD2,CATSRGGFINEQFF,TGTGCCACCAGCAGGGGGGGGTTCATCAATGAGCAGTTCTTC
TRBV3-1,few,15,TRBJ1-2,TRBD1,CASSQDNRGQDGYTF,TGTGCCAGCAGCCAAGATAACAGGGGGCAGGATGGCTACACCTTC
TRBV25-1,few,16,TRBJ2-3,.,CASSESRQRSTDTQYF,TGTGCCAGCAGTGAATCGAGGCAGAGATCCACAGATACGCAGTATTTT
TRBV29-1,.,13,TRBJ2-7,TRBD1,CSVEQGAVDEQYF,TGCAGCGTCGAACAGGGGGCCGTTGACGAGCAGTACTTC
TRBV20-1,few,16,TRBJ1-6,.,CSARDRTAAYNSPLHF,TGCAGTGCTAGAGATCGGACAGCTGCCTATAATTCACCCCTCCACTTT